This TCR beta chain is drawn from a study of blood T cell repertoires in COVID-19. V was cut by 6 bases and J by 4 bases, with 18 bases left in between. Germline V CDR1 and CDR2: MDHEN, SYDVKM. This CDR3 spans 15 amino acids. Some clones are missing from TCRdb's copy, which holds only in-frame ones; the method was immunoSEQ multiplex PCR. The sample lists hundreds of thousands of clones, roughly 91% occurring once. This receptor was taken from a woman aged 55-70 years in a cohort exposed to, infected with or recovered from COVID-19 (not recorded which). Sequencing was done on a sample of PBMCs or T cells enriched from blood (not recorded which). The chain combines TRBV28 with TRBJ1-2; D gene unclear. DNA of the CDR3: TGTGCCAGCAGCTCCTGGAGGGCGAAGCCCTATGGCTACACCTTC. Protein sequence: CASSSWRAKPYGYTF.